These T cell receptor beta chains were read from a single sample in a study of metastatic and nonmetastatic thyroid tumors. TCRdb called clones again from the PCR reads with MiXCR. The sample lists fewer than 50,000 clones, 16% occurring once. The sample consisted of blood. All receptors come from a female donor with papillary thyroid cancer or a benign thyroid nodule (not recorded which). Some clones in this sample may be carry-over from other donors' samples. CDR3s include the opening cysteine and the closing phenylalanine or tryptophan. A D gene is named only where the DNA matches it firmly. Expanded clones get a size class; other rows say once, few or many, or leave the size out.

d_call clone_size j_call v_call cdr3_nt cdr3_aa
TRBD1 many TRBJ1-4 TRBV14 TGTGCCAGCAGCCAAGTCGGGACAGGGGGTGAAAAACTGTTTTTT CASSQVGTGGEKLFF
. . TRBJ2-1 TRBV18 TGTGCCAGCTCACGCTTTAGCGGCTCCTACAATGAGCAGTTCTTC CASSRFSGSYNEQFF
TRBD1 many TRBJ2-7 TRBV6-6 TGTGCCAGCAGTTATTCTACAGGGGGAACCTACGAGCAGTACTTC CASSYSTGGTYEQYF
TRBD2 . TRBJ2-4 TRBV10-3 TGTGCCATCATTGAAGCCGCCGGGGGGGGTAAAAACATTCAGTACTTC CAIIEAAGGGKNIQYF
TRBD2 few TRBJ2-1 TRBV24-1 TGTGCCACCAGTGATTTGGGGGAGGGCATCAGTGAGCAGTTCTTT CATSDLGEGISEQFF
. many TRBJ2-7 TRBV6-1 TGTGCCAGCAGTCCGACAGATTCCCCTCCCTACGAGCAGTACTTC CASSPTDSPPYEQYF
. medium-sized TRBJ2-7 TRBV12-3/TRBV12-4 TGTGCCAGCAGCCATGGACAGTACGAGCAGTACTTC CASSHGQYEQYF
TRBD2 few TRBJ2-5 TRBV3-1 TGTGCCAGCAGTCCGACTCGGGCGGGAGGGCGAGAGACCCAGTACTTC CASSPTRAGGRETQYF
. few TRBJ2-7 TRBV6-2/TRBV6-3 TGTGCCAGCAGTTACCCCTCCTACGAGCAGTACTTC CASSYPSYEQYF
TRBD1 few TRBJ1-3 TRBV6-1 TGTGCCAGCAGTTCGACAGGGGCTGGAAACACCATATATTTT CASSSTGAGNTIYF
TRBD1 many TRBJ2-7 TRBV20-1 TGCAGTGCTAGGGGTACTACAGGGGTCCACGAGCAGTACTTC CSARGTTGVHEQYF
. many TRBJ2-5 TRBV20-1 TGCAGTGCCCCACCCCAAGAGACCCAGTACTTC CSAPPQETQYF
. many TRBJ1-1 TRBV18 TGTGCCAGCTCACCACCGGGTCAGTCTGAAGCTTTCTTT CASSPPGQSEAFF
. many TRBJ2-1 TRBV11-3 TGTGCCAGCAGCTTAGGGGGCAGGGAGTACAATGAGCAGTTCTTC CASSLGGREYNEQFF
. . TRBJ1-3 TRBV6-1 TGTGCCAGCAGCGTCCAGGTGGCCGTCTCTGGAAACACCATATATTTT CASSVQVAVSGNTIYF
TRBD2 many TRBJ2-1 TRBV7-6 TGTGCCAGCAGCGAGGTTCCTGGGAGCGGGAAGAATGAGCAGTTCTTC CASSEVPGSGKNEQFF
. many TRBJ2-3 TRBV5-1 TGCGCCAGCAGCTTGGCCGTAGCCGGGTATGCCGATACGCAGTATTTT CASSLAVAGYADTQYF
. few TRBJ2-1 TRBV6-1 TGTGCCAGCAGCGGATTCCCCCCTCCCTACAATGAGCAGTTCTTC CASSGFPPPYNEQFF
. many TRBJ2-3 TRBV7-2 TGTGCCAGCAGCTTAGCACCTCTCCCTAGGGATACGCAGTATTTT CASSLAPLPRDTQYF
TRBD2 many TRBJ2-3 TRBV5-1 TGCGCCAGCAGCATAGCGGGAGAGGGAGATACGCAGTATTTT CASSIAGEGDTQYF
. . TRBJ2-5 TRBV20-1 TGCAGTGCTACCCCAGCGGGCGTAGAGACCCAGTACTTC CSATPAGVETQYF
TRBD1 many TRBJ1-2 TRBV7-8 TGTGCCAGCAGCTTCGGACAGGTTGGAATCCATGGCTACACCTTC CASSFGQVGIHGYTF
. medium-sized TRBJ1-3 TRBV12-3/TRBV12-4 TGTGCCAGCAGTTTAGAGGTTTCGGACTCTGGAAACACCATATATTTT CASSLEVSDSGNTIYF
TRBD2 . TRBJ2-3 TRBV3-1 TGTGCCAGCAGCCAAGAGGGCGGGAGTGGGACAGATACGCAGTATTTT CASSQEGGSGTDTQYF
. . TRBJ2-5 TRBV28 TGTGCCAGCGCCCGCGGAGGGTCCTCCAAGTTC CASARGGSSKF
TRBD1 many TRBJ1-1 TRBV6-5 TGTGCCAGCAGTTACGATTGGGCAGGGGGCACTGAAGCTTTCTTT CASSYDWAGGTEAFF
. few TRBJ2-7 TRBV28 TGTGCCAGCAGTATCGGCCCAACCTACGAGCAGTACTTC CASSIGPTYEQYF
TRBD2 many TRBJ2-7 TRBV11-3 TGTGCCAGCAGCCCCATAGCGGGGGCGACGTACGAGCAGTACTTC CASSPIAGATYEQYF
. many TRBJ1-1 TRBV5-1 TGCGCCAGCAAAGGGAGACTTAACACTGAAGCTTTCTTT CASKGRLNTEAFF
TRBD2 few TRBJ2-5 TRBV10-3 TGTGCCACCTCCGGGACTAGCGCGCAAGAGACCCAGTACTTC CATSGTSAQETQYF
TRBD2 . TRBJ2-5 TRBV18 TGTGCCAGCTCACCACCGGGACTACAAGAGACCCAGTACTTC CASSPPGLQETQYF
. . TRBJ1-4 TRBV5-1 TGCGCCAGCAGCCCCGGGGTAATGGGGGAAAAACTGTTTTTT CASSPGVMGEKLFF
. . TRBJ2-7 TRBV6-1 TGTGTCAGCAGTACCCCAGTGGACTACGAGCAGTACTTC CVSSTPVDYEQYF
TRBD1 few TRBJ1-1 TRBV5-1 TGCGCCAGCAGGCCTCAGGGGGCTCGTACTGAAGCTTTCTTT CASRPQGARTEAFF
. . TRBJ2-5 TRBV28 TGTGCCAGCAGCTCTCGACAGGACCCCTTTCTGGCCCAGTACTTC CASSSRQDPFLAQYF
. many TRBJ2-3 TRBV24-1 TGTGCCACCAGTGATCCCCGACATGGCACAGATACGCAGTATTTT CATSDPRHGTDTQYF
. many TRBJ2-3 TRBV6-1 TGTGCCAGCACCCCACGATCGGTAGATACGCAGTATTTT CASTPRSVDTQYF
. many TRBJ2-7 TRBV27 TGTGCCAGCAGTCCTTCTAGCGAACCCTACGAGCAGTACTTC CASSPSSEPYEQYF
. . TRBJ1-3 TRBV30 TGTGCCTGGAGACGGGGGGGATCTGGAAACACCATATATTTT CAWRRGGSGNTIYF
TRBD1 many TRBJ2-3 TRBV25-1 TGTGCCAGCAGTGATCTGACAGGGCTAGATACGCAGTATTTT CASSDLTGLDTQYF
. many TRBJ2-7 TRBV10-3 TGTGCCATCAGAAGAAATCCCTACGAGCAGTACTTC CAIRRNPYEQYF
. many TRBJ2-7 TRBV5-1 TGCGCCAGCAGCTTGGATAGGGGAGCCGAGCAGTACTTC CASSLDRGAEQYF
. many TRBJ1-1 TRBV2 TGTGCCAGCAGTCAACAAGGACAGCAGAACACTGAAGCTTTCTTT CASSQQGQQNTEAFF
. many TRBJ1-3 TRBV5-1 TGCGCCAGCAGCTTGGTCGGGGAGCCCCTTGGAAACACCATATATTTT CASSLVGEPLGNTIYF
. many TRBJ2-7 TRBV20-1 TGCAGTGCTAGAGAGGACAGTTCCACCTACGAGCAGTACTTC CSAREDSSTYEQYF
. . TRBJ1-3 TRBV9 TGTGCCAGCAGCGTAAGTTTGGAGGTTCACTCTGGAAACACCATATATTTT CASSVSLEVHSGNTIYF
. few TRBJ2-7 TRBV11-3 TGTGCCAGCAGCCCTTCCGCAGGGGCCTACGAGCAGTACTTC CASSPSAGAYEQYF
. many TRBJ2-5 TRBV25-1 TGTGCCAGCAGCATCAGGGGCGGAGAGGAGACCCAGTACTTC CASSIRGGEETQYF
. many TRBJ2-5 TRBV30 TGTGCCTGGAGTGTACTCCCCCAAGAGACCCAGTACTTC CAWSVLPQETQYF
. many TRBJ2-7 TRBV30 TGTGCCTGGAGTGTTCGGATTGGGGGCGAGCAGTACTTC CAWSVRIGGEQYF
TRBD1 few TRBJ1-5 TRBV20-1 TGCAGTGCTAGGTACCGGGACAGGAGCAATCAGCCCCAGCATTTT CSARYRDRSNQPQHF
TRBD1 many TRBJ2-5 TRBV9 TGTGCCAGCAGCAGAGACGGACAGGGGGCTGAGACCCAGTACTTC CASSRDGQGAETQYF
. many TRBJ1-1 TRBV20-1 TGCAGTGCTAGCCAGGGTTCTGAAGCTTTCTTT CSASQGSEAFF
TRBD2 many TRBJ2-3 TRBV24-1 TGTGCCAGCTCTAGCGGGTCCCCAGATACGCAGTATTTT CASSSGSPDTQYF
. . TRBJ2-3 TRBV7-3 TGTGCCAGCAGCTTTGGTCGGGATAAGACAGATACGCAGTATTTT CASSFGRDKTDTQYF